This T cell receptor (beta chain) was profiled in a study of cytomegalovirus exposure and HLA in healthy donors. Across the study: There were under 140 million unique TCR beta sequences, drawn from 200 million or so T cells, in an earlier analysis.

Healthy donors of bone marrow made up the group. With 60 Vbeta and 13 Jbeta primers, the PCR was carried out. Repertoires were generated with immunoSEQ multiplex PCR, while TCRdb's copy carries only in-frame clones and drops some. The table includes roughly 180,000 clones, 79% detected once. The sequenced sample was PBMCs. The clonotype comes from a girl between 10 and 17 years old in good health and CMV-seropositive.

The CDR3 nucleotides are TGTGCCAGCAGCCCCCCGCTAGGATACGAGCAGTACTTC. It yields the protein CASSPPLGYEQYF. The chain joins TRBV7-2 to TRBJ2-7; D not certain. In germline, CDR1 is SGHTA, CDR2 FQGNSA. Trimming stripped 5 bases from V and 4 bases from J, with 12 bases between. This CDR3 comprises 13 residues.